The sequence of this T cell receptor beta chain was determined in a study of beta chain features in type 1 diabetes. Whole-study findings and limits: Significant though moderate, a shortening of TCRB CDR3s appeared in all four CD4+ subsets of Type 1 diabetes patients.

Since all of the isolated RNA was reverse transcribed, expressed TCRB transcripts were what got sequenced. Here immunoSEQ multiplex PCR was the method, and the copy in TCRdb shows in-frame clones only, minus some. The sample records 200,000 to 250,000 clones, approximately 15% being singletons. The germline V gene has CDR1 SGHTA and CDR2 FQGNSA. V lost 5 bases and J lost 0, with 11 bases in between. This CDR3 contains 15 residues. A note on this clone: The antigen remains undetermined.

The chain is built from TRBV7-2 and TRBJ2-1; D possibly corresponds to TRBD1 (6 bases). The sequenced sample was naive CD4+ T cells from blood. This TCR derives from a man aged 30 to 45 with type 1 diabetes. Written as DNA, the CDR3 is TGTGCCAGCAGCACACAGGGTTACTCCTACAATGAGCAGTTCTTC. It codes for CASSTQGYSYNEQFF.